This is a list of T cell receptor beta chains from one sample in a study of blood T cell repertoires in COVID-19. Sequenced by immunoSEQ multiplex PCR; TCRdb stores in-frame clones only, minus some. The sample carries approximately 170,000 clones, approximately 79% recorded once. The sample consisted of peripheral blood. These TCRs come from a woman at least 80 years old with acute or convalescent COVID-19. The CDR3 runs from the conserved cysteine through the conserved F or W. The D gene is left open where the match is weak. The listing skips clone size in some rows; elsewhere it reads once, few, many or a size class.

.	TRBV9	.	16	TRBJ1-3	CASSAPRSGSGNTIYF	TGTGCCAGCAGCGCCCCGCGGTCTGGCTCTGGAAACACCATATATTTT
.	TRBV28	.	16	TRBJ2-1	CASSSLALGRRHEQFF	TGTGCCAGCAGTTCTTTGGCCCTTGGGAGGAGGCATGAGCAGTTCTTC
.	TRBV30	.	13	TRBJ1-2	CAWTPGGVGGYTF	TGTGCCTGGACTCCTGGGGGGGTGGGAGGCTACACCTTC
.	TRBV11-3	.	16	TRBJ2-7	CASRKSRDFTSYEQYF	TGTGCCAGCAGAAAAAGCCGGGACTTCACCTCCTACGAGCAGTACTTC
TRBD1	TRBV14	.	15	TRBJ1-1	CASSQTGGAYTEAFF	TGTGCCAGCAGCCAAACAGGGGGGGCGTACACTGAAGCTTTCTTT
TRBD1	TRBV5-1	.	15	TRBJ2-7	CASSLSGQEAYEQYF	TGCGCCAGCAGCTTATCGGGACAGGAGGCCTACGAGCAGTACTTC
.	TRBV6-5	.	15	TRBJ2-7	CASSYGYRVHYEQYF	TGTGCCAGCAGTTACGGTTACAGGGTTCACTACGAGCAGTACTTC
.	TRBV21-1	.	17	TRBJ2-1	CASTNDQLLAAYNEQFF	TGTGCCAGCACCAACGACCAGCTACTAGCGGCCTACAATGAGCAGTTCTTC
.	TRBV7-2	.	16	TRBJ2-5	CASSLASGVGQETQYF	TGTGCCAGCAGCTTAGCGTCGGGGGTTGGGCAAGAGACCCAGTACTTC
.	TRBV10-1	.	15	TRBJ2-7	CASSESWGGVKEQYF	TGCGCCAGCAGTGAGTCGTGGGGGGGCGTGAAGGAGCAGTACTTC
TRBD2	TRBV5-1	.	15	TRBJ2-7	CASSLVSGKGYEQYF	TGCGCCAGCAGCTTGGTTAGCGGGAAAGGGTACGAGCAGTACTTC
TRBD2	TRBV4-1	.	14	TRBJ2-1	CASSGVAGVNEQFF	TGCGCCAGCAGCGGGGTAGCGGGAGTGAATGAGCAGTTCTTC
TRBD1	TRBV13	.	16	TRBJ1-4	CASSSQTGVVAEKLFF	TGTGCCAGCAGCTCCCAGACAGGGGTAGTAGCTGAAAAACTGTTTTTT
.	TRBV29-1	.	11	TRBJ1-1	CSAGEGTEAFF	TGCAGCGCAGGGGAAGGCACTGAAGCTTTCTTT
.	TRBV2	few	13	TRBJ1-5	CASGPGDNQPQHF	TGTGCCAGTGGGCCAGGGGACAATCAGCCCCAGCATTTT
.	TRBV27	.	12	TRBJ1-2	CATREDYYGYTF	TGTGCCACCAGGGAGGACTACTATGGCTACACCTTC
.	TRBV28	.	14	TRBJ1-1	CASSMRLMNTEAFF	TGTGCCAGCAGTATGCGTCTCATGAACACTGAAGCTTTCTTT
TRBD1	TRBV2	once	12	TRBJ1-2	CAKRQGADGYTF	TGTGCCAAAAGACAGGGGGCCGATGGCTACACCTTC
TRBD1	TRBV5-1	.	14	TRBJ1-6	CASSPATGPPTLHF	TGCGCCAGCAGCCCAGCGACAGGGCCTCCCACCCTCCACTTT
.	TRBV15	.	13	TRBJ2-5	CATSSGYQETQYF	TGTGCCACCAGTAGCGGTTACCAAGAGACCCAGTACTTC
.	TRBV11-2	.	15	TRBJ1-1	CASSLPGITNTEAFF	TGTGCCAGCAGCTTACCGGGAATTACGAACACTGAAGCTTTCTTT
TRBD1	TRBV5-5	many	16	TRBJ1-2	CASSSGQGASGYGYTF	TGTGCCAGCAGCTCCGGACAGGGGGCGAGTGGCTATGGCTACACCTTC
TRBD1	TRBV5-8	.	14	TRBJ1-2	CASSLDRGHYGYTF	TGTGCCAGCAGCTTGGACAGGGGACACTATGGCTACACCTTC
.	TRBV3-1/TRBV3-2	.	12	TRBJ2-7	CASSRLGYEQYF	TGTGCCAGCAGCCGACTGGGCTACGAGCAGTACTTC
.	TRBV20-1	many	11	TRBJ1-2	CRVARGIGYTF	TGCAGGGTGGCACGGGGTATTGGCTACACCTTC
TRBD1	TRBV9	.	15	TRBJ1-2	CASSVEGQGLYGYTF	TGTGCCAGCAGCGTAGAGGGACAGGGACTTTATGGCTACACCTTC
.	TRBV6-5	.	14	TRBJ1-1	CASSPRTVNTEAFF	TGTGCCAGCAGTCCCCGGACAGTAAACACTGAAGCTTTCTTT
TRBD2	TRBV4-3	once	13	TRBJ2-5	CASSQGLAGASHF	TGCGCCAGCAGCCAAGGGCTAGCGGGGGCCTCGCACTTC
TRBD2	TRBV6-2/TRBV6-3	.	17	TRBJ2-2	CASSYFGLAGNTGELFF	TGTGCCAGCAGTTACTTTGGACTAGCGGGGAACACCGGGGAGCTGTTTTTT
TRBD1	TRBV5-1	.	17	TRBJ1-1	CASSQTTGLVRATEAFF	TGCGCCAGCAGCCAGACGACAGGGCTGGTAAGGGCCACTGAAGCTTTCTTT
.	TRBV4-2	.	17	TRBJ1-4	CASSQGPSQATNEKLFF	TGTGCCAGCAGCCAAGGACCTTCGCAGGCAACTAATGAAAAACTGTTTTTT
.	TRBV18	.	12	TRBJ1-1	CASSPAGEVPFF	TGTGCCAGCTCACCCGCGGGGGAAGTCCCCTTCTTT
.	TRBV7-2	few	15	TRBJ2-3	CASSPDSLGTDTQYF	TGTGCCAGCAGCCCGGACTCTTTAGGTACAGATACGCAGTATTTT
TRBD1	TRBV12-3/TRBV12-4	.	13	TRBJ2-1	CASKGGPYNEQFF	TGTGCCAGCAAAGGGGGCCCCTACAATGAGCAGTTCTTC
TRBD1	TRBV27	.	15	TRBJ1-1	CASSSGGQGNTEAFF	TGTGCCAGCAGTTCTGGGGGACAGGGCAACACTGAAGCTTTCTTT
TRBD1	TRBV4-1	.	15	TRBJ1-1	CASSPGQGVNTEAFF	TGCGCCAGCAGCCCGGGACAGGGGGTGAACACTGAAGCTTTCTTT
TRBD1	TRBV2	.	11	TRBJ2-5	CASSEDRVQYF	TGTGCCAGCAGCGAAGACAGGGTCCAGTACTTC
.	TRBV6-5	.	13	TRBJ1-2	CASTRAVNYGYTF	TGTGCCAGCACGCGGGCGGTTAACTATGGCTACACCTTC
.	TRBV7-9	.	14	TRBJ1-6	CASSLVSGNSPLHF	TGTGCCAGCAGCTTGGTATCAGGAAATTCACCCCTCCACTTT
TRBD1	TRBV18	once	17	TRBJ1-4	CASSPWTRTGRGEKLFF	TGTGCCAGCTCACCGTGGACCCGGACAGGACGTGGTGAAAAACTGTTTTTT